The rows below give T cell receptor beta chains drawn from one sample of a study of blood T cell repertoires in COVID-19. This table comes from immunoSEQ multiplex PCR, and its TCRdb copy is limited to in-frame clones, with some not included. This table has roughly 65,000 clones, around nine tenths appearing once. The sample taken for sequencing was peripheral blood. Receptors originate from a man aged 55 to 70 with acute or convalescent COVID-19. CDR3s include the opening cysteine and the closing phenylalanine or tryptophan. The D gene is left open where the match is weak. Clone size is stated in some rows and not others, as once, few, many or a class when expanded.

size	D	J	V	CDR3	DNA
.	TRBD2	TRBJ2-1	TRBV4-1	CASSREGLAGAGEQFF	TGCGCCAGCAGCCGAGAGGGACTAGCGGGGGCGGGTGAGCAGTTCTTC
.	TRBD1	TRBJ1-1	TRBV19	CASSATGGQAFF	TGTGCCAGTAGTGCTACAGGGGGCCAAGCTTTCTTT
once	TRBD1	TRBJ1-5	TRBV12-5	CASGFKTGVGPQHF	TGTGCTAGTGGTTTCAAAACAGGGGTAGGGCCCCAGCATTTT
once	TRBD1	TRBJ1-2	TRBV3-1/TRBV3-2	CASSQEGTGGLYGYTF	TGTGCCAGCAGCCAAGAGGGGACAGGGGGCCTCTATGGCTACACCTTC
.	TRBD1	TRBJ1-5	TRBV29-1	CSAQGPDQPQHF	TGCAGCGCACAGGGGCCTGATCAGCCCCAGCATTTT
.	TRBD1	TRBJ1-1	TRBV7-2	CASSLMGQMNTEAFF	TGTGCCAGCAGCTTAATGGGACAGATGAACACTGAAGCTTTCTTT
.	.	TRBJ2-2	TRBV11-3	CASSLIFGGELFF	TGTGCCAGCAGCTTAATCTTCGGCGGGGAGCTGTTTTTT
.	.	TRBJ2-1	TRBV3-1/TRBV3-2	CASSPPPYNEQFF	TGTGCCAGCAGCCCCCCCCCGTACAATGAGCAGTTCTTC
once	TRBD1	TRBJ2-7	TRBV3-1/TRBV3-2	CASSQGPDRVYEQYF	TGTGCCAGCAGCCAAGGTCCGGACAGGGTCTACGAGCAGTACTTC
.	TRBD1	TRBJ2-2	TRBV9	CASSVGQGAVNTGELFF	TGTGCCAGCAGCGTGGGACAGGGGGCCGTGAACACCGGGGAGCTGTTTTTT
once	TRBD1	TRBJ2-7	TRBV11-2	CASSVSLGTGSYEQYF	TGTGCCAGCAGCGTCAGCCTCGGGACAGGGTCTTACGAGCAGTACTTC
.	.	TRBJ1-5	TRBV2	CASRVVENNQPQHF	TGTGCCAGCAGGGTGGTGGAGAATAATCAGCCCCAGCATTTT
few	.	TRBJ2-7	TRBV20-1	CSARDTYEQYF	TGCAGTGCTAGAGATACATACGAGCAGTACTTC